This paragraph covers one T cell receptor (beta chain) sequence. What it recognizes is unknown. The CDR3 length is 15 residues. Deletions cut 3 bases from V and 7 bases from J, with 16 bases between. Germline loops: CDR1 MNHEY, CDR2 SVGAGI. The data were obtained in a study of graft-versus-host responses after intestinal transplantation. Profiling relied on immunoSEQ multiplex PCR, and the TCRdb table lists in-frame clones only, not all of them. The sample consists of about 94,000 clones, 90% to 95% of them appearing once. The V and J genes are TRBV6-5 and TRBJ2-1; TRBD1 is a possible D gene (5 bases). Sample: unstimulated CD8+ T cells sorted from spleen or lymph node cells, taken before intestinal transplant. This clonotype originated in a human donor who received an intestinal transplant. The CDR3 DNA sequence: TGTGCCAGCAGTTATTGGGGCGACGGCCTTAATGAGCAGTTCTTC. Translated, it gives CASSYWGDGLNEQFF.